The 10 T cell receptor beta chains below were found in one sample sequenced in a study of blood T cells in healthy people across ages. Primed by a sample-barcoded 5' primer and a J-beta primer mix, a second PCR proceeded for roughly 6 to 12 cycles. TCRdb recomputed calls from the 5' RACE reads with MiXCR, one row per CDR3 protein. The sample records roughly 800,000 distinct CDR3 sequences, roughly 60% being singletons. Sample: blood. Receptors originate from a man aged 25-40 years in good health.

The rearrangement links TRBV6-1 to TRBJ2-5, with 7 bases lining up with TRBD1. Gene TRBJ2-7 matches the end of the DNA better, so the J call may be wrong. The CDR3 runs 14 residues. Germline CDR1 is MNHNS and CDR2 is SASEGT. The CDR3 spells CASSQNRDSYEQYF. The CDR3 coding sequence is TGTGCCAGCAGCCAAAACCGGGACAGCTACGAGCAGTACTTC.

This clonotype came up many times. This rearrangement joins TRBV29-1 to TRBJ2-3; D is tentatively TRBD1 or TRBD2 (6 bases each). V lost 4 bases, J lost 5 bases, and 10 bases lay in between. CDR3 length: 12 residues. CDR1 SQVTM and CDR2 ANQGSEA come from the germline V gene. CDR3 in DNA: TGCAGCGTTGCGGGGGCTGGAGATACGCAGTATTTT. It codes for CSVAGAGDTQYF.

This clonotype was seen only a few times. The chain carries TRBV20-1 and TRBJ2-1, with D possibly being TRBD2 (5 bases). The CDR3 spans 13 residues. V lost 4 bases to trimming and J lost 8 bases, with 15 bases between them. The V gene's germline CDR1 is DFQATT and CDR2 SNEGSKA (reference sequence). The CDR3 protein is CSATGDSRDEQFF. The CDR3 region has the DNA TGCAGTGCTACCGGAGACTCGCGGGATGAGCAGTTCTTC.

The chain links TRBV29-1 to TRBJ2-7, with TRBD1 as a possible D gene (6 bases). The germline gives CDR1 SQVTM, CDR2 ANQGSEA. This CDR3 has 13 residues. V was cut by 7 bases and J by 0 bases, with 13 bases left in between. As DNA, the CDR3 is TGCAGCGGCCGGACAGAAATCTCCTACGAGCAGTACTTC. As protein: CSGRTEISYEQYF.

The J gene is TRBJ2-3, the V gene TRBV12-3 or TRBV12-4; D call uncertain. There are 15 residues in the CDR3. Trimming shortened V by 6 bases and J by 2 bases, and 15 bases separated the two germline ends. CDR3 in amino acids: CASSVFNSHTDTQYF. The CDR3, as DNA: TGTGCCAGCAGCGTTTTTAATAGCCACACAGATACGCAGTATTTT.

CDR3 coding DNA: TGTGCCAGCAGCCGAATCGGCGGACTAGCCTACGAGCAGTACTTC. This encodes CASSRIGGLAYEQYF. The rearrangement uses TRBV13 and TRBJ2-7; 7 nucleotides line up with TRBD2. The CDR3 has 15 amino acids. Germline V gene lookup returns CDR1 PRHDT and CDR2 FYEKMQ (reference sequence). J lost 2 bases, V lost 5 bases, and 9 bases had no gene match.

This clonotype has just a few counts. V is TRBV29-1 and J is TRBJ2-1; D possibly corresponds to TRBD2 (7 bases). Trimming took off 7 bases at V and 4 bases at J, with 17 bases between the two ends. Germline CDR1 reads SQVTM; CDR2 reads ANQGSEA. This CDR3 is built from 14 residues. The DNA of the CDR3 is TGCAGCGCCGGAGGGAGGGGGGCGTACAATGAGCAGTTCTTC. This gives the protein CSAGGRGAYNEQFF.

This clonotype was detected only a few times. V and J are TRBV20-1 and TRBJ2-1, with TRBD2 matching over 11 bases. Per germline, CDR1 DFQATT and CDR2 SNEGSKA (reference sequence). V shed 3 bases, J shed 9 bases, and the junction held 19 bases outside the gene matches. The CDR3 consists of 18 residues. The DNA for the CDR3 is TGCAGTGCTAGTGGCCGCGGTGGAACTAGCGGGAGACGGACTGAGCAGTTCTTC. Its translation: CSASGRGGTSGRRTEQFF.

This clonotype was seen only a few times. This chain joins TRBV7-2 and TRBJ2-7; 11 nucleotides agree with TRBD2. Germline V gives CDR1 SGHTA, CDR2 FQGNSA. CDR3 length equals 17 residues. The trim removed 5 bases at V and 2 bases at J, leaving 11 bases unmatched. The CDR3 DNA reads as TGTGCCAGCAGCCCGCGAGACGGGACTAGCGGAACCTACGAGCAGTACTTC. Translated, it gives CASSPRDGTSGTYEQYF.

The CDR3 sequence is CASSRDLRSGTQYF. The CDR3 DNA sequence: TGTGCCAGCAGCCGGGACTTAAGGTCAGGTACGCAGTATTTT. The J gene is TRBJ2-3, the V gene TRBV7-6, with D perhaps matching TRBD2 (6 bases). Germline V lookup: CDR1 SGHVS, CDR2 FNYEAQ. The V gene lost 5 bases and the J gene lost 8 bases, with 17 bases spanning the gap. This CDR3 spans 14 amino acids.